The 23 T cell receptor beta chains reported below all come from one sample, sequenced in a study of T cells expressing NK-cell markers. After re-calling the 5' RACE reads, TCRdb lists one entry per CDR3 protein, DNA absent. The sample includes over 250,000 distinct CDR3 sequences. The specimen was blood T cells: a sorted CD56 or NKG2C T cell subset, CD4+ or CD8+ T cells, or bulk PBMC T cells (not recorded which). The receptors here all came from a woman between 18 and 69 years old in good health.

CDR3 loop: CSVASGRATNEQFF. V gene TRBV29-1 combines with J gene TRBJ2-1; the D gene TCRdb calls, TRBD2, cannot be checked with no DNA. The CDR3 spans 14 residues. Looked up from germline, CDR1 is SQVTM and CDR2 is ANQGSEA.

The chain links TRBV6-1 to TRBJ2-2; with no DNA, the TCRdb D assignment of TRBD1 cannot be verified. Germline assignment: CDR1 MNHNS and CDR2 SASEGT. The CDR3 runs to 14 residues. This chain's CDR3 is CASSLTVGTGELFF.

The chain couples TRBV9 to TRBJ2-1; TCRdb names TRBD2, which stays unverified in the absence of DNA. Germline V gene data show CDR1 as SGDLS and CDR2 as YYNGEE. The CDR3 runs to 19 residues. The CDR3 region is CASSVEVRGGRGSYNEQFF.

The rearrangement uses TRBV7-9 and TRBJ2-1; the D gene TCRdb calls, TRBD2, cannot be checked with no DNA. CDR3 length: 12 residues. CDR1 and CDR2 from the germline V gene are SEHNR and FQNEAQ (reference sequence). This chain's CDR3 is CASRGGDNEQFF.

V gene TRBV20-1 combines with J gene TRBJ2-7; checking the TCRdb D call of TRBD1 is not possible without DNA. This CDR3 has 17 amino acids. The germline V gene encodes CDR1 DFQATT and CDR2 SNEGSKA (reference sequence). The CDR3 loop is CSALKDSGVTRTYEQYF.

The rearrangement joins TRBV6-5 to TRBJ2-2. The CDR3 totals 16 residues. Looked up from germline, CDR1 is MNHEY and CDR2 is SVGAGI. CDR3 residues: CASSYSSLATTGELFF.

This sequence joins TRBV20-1 and TRBJ1-3. The CDR3 has 15 amino acids. Germline V gives CDR1 DFQATT, CDR2 SNEGSKA (reference sequence). The CDR3 loop is CSASPRMSSGNTIYF.

The rearrangement links TRBV6-2 or TRBV6-3 to TRBJ2-1. The CDR3 covers 11 residues. Germline CDR1 is MNHEY and CDR2 is SVGEGT. CDR3 sequence reads: CASSYSTQQFF.

The chain has TRBV20-1 and TRBJ2-5; TCRdb indicates TRBD1, and absent DNA this call remains unverified. Germline assignment: CDR1 DFQATT and CDR2 SNEGSKA (reference sequence). This CDR3 has 13 residues. The CDR3 is CSARRQGEETQYF.

The chain carries TRBV6-2 or TRBV6-3 and TRBJ2-7. This CDR3 has 11 residues. Looked up from germline, CDR1 is MNHEY and CDR2 is SVGEGT. CDR3 sequence: CASSRSYEQYF.

The chain uses TRBV28 and TRBJ2-7. From germline, CDR1 is MDHEN and CDR2 SYDVKM. The CDR3 has 12 amino acids. This CDR3 reads CASTDRINEQYF.

The V call is TRBV20-1, the J call TRBJ1-2; the D gene TCRdb calls, TRBD1, cannot be checked with no DNA. Germline V gene data show CDR1 as DFQATT and CDR2 as SNEGSKA (reference sequence). The CDR3 length is 13 residues. CDR3 protein: CSAPQAGRDGYTF.

The chain joins TRBV7-9 to TRBJ2-3; the D call of TRBD2 rests on TCRdb alone, since no DNA is present to check it. Germline lookup yields CDR1 SEHNR and CDR2 FQNEAQ (reference sequence). The CDR3 covers 14 residues. This CDR3 is CASSLSAGGDTQYF.

The genes are TRBV7-2 and TRBJ2-1; absent DNA, TCRdb's TRBD2 call cannot be checked. CDR1 SGHTA and CDR2 FQGNSA come from the germline V gene. The CDR3 totals 15 residues. CDR3 residues: CASSGRLAWDNEQFF.

The V call is TRBV5-1, the J call TRBJ2-1; TCRdb selects TRBD1, and the lack of DNA leaves this call unchecked. Per the germline V gene, CDR1 is SGHRS and CDR2 is YFSETQ. The CDR3 is made up of 15 amino acids. CDR3 region: CASSVLGQGYNEQFF.

The chain uses TRBV24-1 and TRBJ2-3; no DNA is available, so the TRBD1 call from TCRdb remains unchecked. The CDR3 is 16 amino acids. Germline CDR1 and CDR2: KGHDR and SFDVKD. The CDR3 spells CATSDFGRGSTDTQYF.

This chain connects TRBV11-2 to TRBJ2-1; TCRdb's D gene call, TRBD1, goes unchecked for lack of DNA. CDR1 and CDR2 from the germline V gene are SGHAT and FQNNGV. This CDR3 comprises 13 residues. Here the CDR3 reads CASRPGIGTPQFF.

This chain joins TRBV28 and TRBJ1-3; TCRdb reports TRBD1, a call that lacks DNA to check it against. Per germline, CDR1 MDHEN and CDR2 SYDVKM. The CDR3 extends over 14 amino acids. The CDR3: CASSPGQGGNTIYF.

V is TRBV7-2 and J is TRBJ1-1. Germline CDR1 and CDR2: SGHTA and FQGNSA. The CDR3 contains 13 residues. The CDR3 here is CASSPSGWTEAFF.

This chain joins TRBV20-1 and TRBJ2-1. Germline assignment: CDR1 DFQATT and CDR2 SNEGSKA (reference sequence). The CDR3 is 13 amino acids. The CDR3 loop is CSAREDLSDEQFF.

The chain links TRBV7-2 to TRBJ1-1; TCRdb names TRBD1, which stays unverified in the absence of DNA. The CDR3 is made up of 13 amino acids. Germline CDR1 reads SGHTA; CDR2 reads FQGNSA. The CDR3 spells CASSPRTGGEAFF.

The chain combines TRBV6-1 with TRBJ2-1. This CDR3 is built from 14 residues. The germline gives CDR1 MNHNS, CDR2 SASEGT. Here the CDR3 reads CASTRSDSYNEQFF.

The rearrangement links TRBV9 to TRBJ2-4; with no DNA, the TCRdb D assignment of TRBD1 cannot be verified. CDR1 and CDR2 (germline): SGDLS, YYNGEE. CDR3 size: 15 residues. CDR3 loop: CASSPQMGGGFIQYF.